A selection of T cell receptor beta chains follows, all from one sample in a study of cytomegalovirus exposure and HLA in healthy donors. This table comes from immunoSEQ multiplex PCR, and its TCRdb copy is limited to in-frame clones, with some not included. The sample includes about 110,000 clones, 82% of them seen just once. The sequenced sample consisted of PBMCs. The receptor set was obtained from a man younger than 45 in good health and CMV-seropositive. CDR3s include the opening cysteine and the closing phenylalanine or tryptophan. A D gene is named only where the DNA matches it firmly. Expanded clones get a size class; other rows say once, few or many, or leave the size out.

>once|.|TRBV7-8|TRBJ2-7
TGTGCCAGCAGCTTTATGAGGGGGGGAGAGGAGCAGTACTTC
CASSFMRGGEEQYF
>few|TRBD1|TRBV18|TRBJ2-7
TGTGCCAGCTCACCACCTTCTACGGACAGGGCCTACGAGCAGTACTTC
CASSPPSTDRAYEQYF
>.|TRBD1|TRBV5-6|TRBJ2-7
TGTGCCAGCAGCTTGTACAGGGGAGTGGACTCCTACGAGCAGTACTTC
CASSLYRGVDSYEQYF
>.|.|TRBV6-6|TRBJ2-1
TGTGCCAGCAGTACCCCGGGGAGGCGGGATGAGCAGTTCTTC
CASSTPGRRDEQFF
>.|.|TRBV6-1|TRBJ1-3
TGTGCCAGCAGTGAAACGGAGACCTCTGGAAACACCATATATTTT
CASSETETSGNTIYF
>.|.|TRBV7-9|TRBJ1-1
TGTGCCAGCAGCTTAGGTGAGGGAGCAAGGACTGAAGCTTTCTTT
CASSLGEGARTEAFF
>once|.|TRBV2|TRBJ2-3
TGTGCCAGCAGTTACAGGGAAGCGGGCACAGATACGCAGTATTTT
CASSYREAGTDTQYF
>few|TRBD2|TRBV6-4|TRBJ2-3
TGTGCCAGCAGTGACTTTAGCGGGGGGGGCACAGATACGCAGTATTTT
CASSDFSGGGTDTQYF
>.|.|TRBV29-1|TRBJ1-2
TGCAGCGTTATCCCGGACAGTGGCTATGGCTACACCTTC
CSVIPDSGYGYTF
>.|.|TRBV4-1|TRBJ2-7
TGCGCCAGCAGCCCAAGAGGGACTTACCTCTCCTACGAGCAGTACTTC
CASSPRGTYLSYEQYF
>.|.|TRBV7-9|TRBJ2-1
TGTTCCAGCAGCGCTAGGGGGAATCCCGACAATGAGCAGTTCTTC
CSSSARGNPDNEQFF
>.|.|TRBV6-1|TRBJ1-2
TGTGCCAGCAGTGAAAGCGCGGAGAACTATGGCTACACCTTC
CASSESAENYGYTF
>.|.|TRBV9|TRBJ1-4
TGTGCCAGCAGCGTAGTTCCGGGAACTAATGAAAAACTGTTTTTT
CASSVVPGTNEKLFF
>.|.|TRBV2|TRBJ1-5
TGTGCCAGCAGGCGGGAGGAGCGGCAGCCCCAGCATTTT
CASRREERQPQHF
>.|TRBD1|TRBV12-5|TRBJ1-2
TGTGCTAGTGGTTTGGTCGAAGGGGGCAACGGCTACACCTTC
CASGLVEGGNGYTF
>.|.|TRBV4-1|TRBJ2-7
TGCGCCAGCAGCCCTTTAGGGGGAGCTACCTACGAGCAGTACTTC
CASSPLGGATYEQYF
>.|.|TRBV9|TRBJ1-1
TGTGCCAGCAGTGCCTCGGGGTTGAACACTGAAGCTTTCTTT
CASSASGLNTEAFF
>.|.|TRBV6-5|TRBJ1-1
TGTGCCAGCAGTCTTAACAGGGAGAACACTGAAGCTTTCTTT
CASSLNRENTEAFF
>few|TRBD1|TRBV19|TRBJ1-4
TGTGCCAGTAGCCGCTTGGGGGCAGGACAGGTTGAAAAACTGTTTTTT
CASSRLGAGQVEKLFF
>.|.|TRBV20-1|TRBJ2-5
TGCAGTGCTAGCCAGGAAGAGACCCAGTACTTC
CSASQEETQYF
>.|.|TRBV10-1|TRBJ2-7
TGCGCCAGCAGCTTAGGACAGTTACCCTACGAGCAGTACTTC
CASSLGQLPYEQYF
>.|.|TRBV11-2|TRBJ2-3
TGTGCCAGCAGCTTAGGGGCAGGGGCACTCTCTGGCACAGATACGCAGTATTTT
CASSLGAGALSGTDTQYF
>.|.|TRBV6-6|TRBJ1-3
TGTGCCAGCAGCCGCTCGGAGCCTGGAAACACCATATATTTT
CASSRSEPGNTIYF
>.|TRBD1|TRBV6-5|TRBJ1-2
TGTGCCAGCAGTTACTACAGGGGAACTGGCTACACCTTC
CASSYYRGTGYTF
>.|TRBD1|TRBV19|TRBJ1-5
TGTGCCACGGGACAGGGGAATCAGCCCCAGCATTTT
CATGQGNQPQHF
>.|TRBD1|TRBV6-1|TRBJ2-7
TGTGCCAGCAGTGAAGAAGGGACAGGGTCCCTCGAGCAGTACTTC
CASSEEGTGSLEQYF
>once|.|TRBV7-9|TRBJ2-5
TGTGCCAGCAGCCGATGGAGAGAAGGTGGAGAGACCCAGTACTTC
CASSRWREGGETQYF
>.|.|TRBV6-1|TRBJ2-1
TGTGCCAGCAATCAGGGAAGCAGCAATAATGAGCAGTTCTTC
CASNQGSSNNEQFF
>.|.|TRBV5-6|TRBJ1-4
TGTGCCAGCACCTCGGGGTTCACTAATGAAAAACTGTTTTTT
CASTSGFTNEKLFF
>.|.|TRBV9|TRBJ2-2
TGTGCCAGCAGCGTAACGGCGGAACCGAACACCGGGGAGCTGTTTTTT
CASSVTAEPNTGELFF
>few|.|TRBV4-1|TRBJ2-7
TGCGCCAGCAGCCCCGGACAGCTCTACGAGCAGTACTTC
CASSPGQLYEQYF
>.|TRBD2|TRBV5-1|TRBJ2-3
TGCGCCAGCAGCTCCCCAAGCGGGGGGTCCCTCGATACGCAGTATTTT
CASSSPSGGSLDTQYF
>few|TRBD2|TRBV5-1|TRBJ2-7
TGCGCCAGCAGCATACGGACTAGCGGGGGGACCTCCTACGAGCAGTACTTC
CASSIRTSGGTSYEQYF
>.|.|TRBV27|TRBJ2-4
TGTGCCAGCAGTAAGACAGGACTAGCCAAAAACATTCAGTACTTC
CASSKTGLAKNIQYF
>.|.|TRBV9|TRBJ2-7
TGTGCCAGCAGCGTAGAGCAGGGAATGGGCGAGCAGTACTTC
CASSVEQGMGEQYF
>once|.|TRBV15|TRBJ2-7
TGTGCCACCCGCCCAGCAACAGGGCCGTCCTACGAGCAGTACTTC
CATRPATGPSYEQYF
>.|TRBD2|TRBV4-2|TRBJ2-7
TGTGCCAGCAGCCAAGAGACGACTAGCTCGTTCGAGCAGTACTTC
CASSQETTSSFEQYF
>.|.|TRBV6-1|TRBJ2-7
TGTGCCAGCAGTGGCCACACAGAAGCCTACGAGCAGTACTTC
CASSGHTEAYEQYF
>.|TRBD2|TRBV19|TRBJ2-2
TGTGCCAGTAGTATCTTTTCGTCGGGGGGAGCGAACACCGGGGAGCTGTTTTTT
CASSIFSSGGANTGELFF
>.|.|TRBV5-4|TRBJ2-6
TGTGCCAGCAGGGACACCCGCTCTGGGGCCAACGTCCTGACTTTC
CASRDTRSGANVLTF
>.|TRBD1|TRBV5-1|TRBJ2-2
TGCGCCAGCAGCTTGGTTGCAGGGGGCGGCGGGGAGCTGTTTTTT
CASSLVAGGGGELFF
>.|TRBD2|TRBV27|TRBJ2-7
TGTGCCAGCAGTTTCGGGGGGGCGCAGGAGCAGTACTTC
CASSFGGAQEQYF
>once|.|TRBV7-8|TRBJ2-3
TGTGCCAGCACCGCAGTGGGGCCACGAACAGATACGCAGTATTTT
CASTAVGPRTDTQYF
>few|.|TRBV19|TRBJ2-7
TGTGCCAGTAGTATTTCCAGGGTAGGATACGAGCAGTACTTC
CASSISRVGYEQYF
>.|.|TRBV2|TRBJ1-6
TGTGCCAGCAGTCGGAGATGGAATTCACCCCTCCACTTT
CASSRRWNSPLHF
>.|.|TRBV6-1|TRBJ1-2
TGTGCCAGCAGCCTACCTGGTCCGATAGGCTACACCTTC
CASSLPGPIGYTF
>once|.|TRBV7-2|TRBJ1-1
TGTGCCAGCAGCCCTCGACAGCTTAAAAACACTGAAGCTTTCTTT
CASSPRQLKNTEAFF
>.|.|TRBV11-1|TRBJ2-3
TGTGCCAGCAGCTTATTTGTCGAGACAGATACGCAGTATTTT
CASSLFVETDTQYF
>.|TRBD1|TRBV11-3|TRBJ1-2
TGTGCCAGCAGCTTATTTCGGGACAGGGGAAATGGCTACACCTTC
CASSLFRDRGNGYTF
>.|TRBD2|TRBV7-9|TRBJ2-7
TGTTCCAGCAGCGTCCCTAGCGGGGAGCAGTACTTC
CSSSVPSGEQYF
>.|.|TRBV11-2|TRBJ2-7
TGTGCCAGCAGCTCCTTACTGACCGGCACGGGTAGTACTTTC
CASSSLLTGTGSTF
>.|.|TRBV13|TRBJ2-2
TGTGCCAGCAGCGCCTTCCGGACCGGGGAGCTGTTTTTT
CASSAFRTGELFF